Shown below are 4 T cell receptor beta chains from a single sample sequenced in a study of kidney transplant recipient with SARS-CoV-2 infection. TCRdb itself ran the reads through MiXCR, one entry per CDR3 protein. The sample shows some 220,000 distinct CDR3 sequences, roughly 26% of them seen only once. Here the sequenced sample was a blood sample, taken at baseline and on day 111 from a kidney transplant recipient. These receptors originate from a male patient aged 30 to 40 who had COVID-19 and was a kidney transplant recipient. Some T cells may originate from the graft donor.

In the case of this clonotype: Since a much larger clone is just one base distant, this may be a read error. V usage is TRBV7-6 and J usage is TRBJ1-2; D is undetermined. From germline, CDR1 is SGHVS and CDR2 FNYEAQ. This CDR3 has 17 amino acids. CDR3 amino acids: CASSPPHESRKTYGYIF. In DNA, the CDR3 is TGTGCCAGCAGCCCACCACATGAATCTCGAAAGACCTATGGCTACATCTTC.

Worth noting for this clonotype: This may be a read error: a much more frequent sequence differs by one nucleotide. The J gene is TRBJ1-2, the V gene TRBV5-6; D gene unclear. Germline assignment: CDR1 SGHDT and CDR2 YYEEEE. The CDR3 runs to 16 residues. The CDR3 DNA is TGTGCCAGCCCGGGTTGCAATAGTCGAAAGACCTATGGCTACGCCTTC. Translation: CASPGCNSRKTYGYAF.

This clonotype was recorded at least ten times. The chain employs TRBV28 and TRBJ2-7, with TRBD1 matching 9 bases. The CDR3 spans 16 residues. Germline V gives CDR1 MDHEN, CDR2 SYDVKM. The V segment lost 3 bases and the J segment 1 base; nucleotides outside the gene matches: 7. This CDR3 is CASSFHLGQGSYEQYF. In DNA, the CDR3 is TGTGCCAGCAGTTTCCACCTGGGACAGGGTTCCTACGAGCAGTACTTC.

As concerns this clonotype: A much larger clonotype is one base distant, so this may be a read error. The rearrangement uses TRBV12-3 or TRBV12-4 and TRBJ2-2, with D unclear. The CDR3 spans 13 residues. Here the CDR3 DNA reads TGTGCCAGCGGTTTGGTGGGATTCGGGGAGCTGTTTTTT. It yields the protein CASGLVGFGELFF.